This is a list of T cell receptor beta chains from one sample in a study of blood T cell repertoires in COVID-19. Measured with immunoSEQ multiplex PCR; TCRdb has only the in-frame clones, and not every one. The sample holds approximately 92,000 clones, around 85% seen once. Sequencing input: peripheral blood. All receptors derive from an older woman with COVID-19, enrolled during active disease. Each CDR3 is given with its conserved first and last residue. Each record gives: V gene, D gene, clone size, J gene, CDR3 DNA, CDR3 protein. A D gene is named only where the DNA matches it firmly. Some rows mark clone size as missing; the rest say once, few, many or name a class of expanded clone.

V: TRBV5-8; D: TRBD1; size: NA; J: TRBJ1-5; DNA: TGTGCCAGCAGCTTGATGGAGGGGGCTAGTCAGCCCCAGCATTTT; CDR3: CASSLMEGASQPQHF
V: TRBV6-2/TRBV6-3; D: NA; size: NA; J: TRBJ2-7; DNA: TGTGCCAGCAGTTACTATGGACTCGGCTACGAGCAGTACTTC; CDR3: CASSYYGLGYEQYF
V: TRBV7-2; D: TRBD1; size: NA; J: TRBJ2-7; DNA: TGTGCCAGCCGGGGACAGGGCTACGAGCAGTACTTC; CDR3: CASRGQGYEQYF
V: TRBV7-6; D: TRBD2; size: NA; J: TRBJ2-2; DNA: TGTGCCAGCAGCTTAGGCGGGGGACCGTCCACCGGGGAGCTGTTTTTT; CDR3: CASSLGGGPSTGELFF
V: TRBV25-1; D: TRBD1; size: NA; J: TRBJ2-1; DNA: TGTGCCAGCAGTGACTTAGCCGGACAGGGTGGTGAGCAGTTCTTC; CDR3: CASSDLAGQGGEQFF
V: TRBV7-8; D: NA; size: NA; J: TRBJ1-2; DNA: TGTGCCAGCAGCTTAGACAGGATTCCTAACTATGGCTACACCTTC; CDR3: CASSLDRIPNYGYTF
V: TRBV19; D: NA; size: NA; J: TRBJ1-5; DNA: TGTGCCAGTAGTATAATGCCAGCCGGGGGCAATCAGCCCCAGCATTTT; CDR3: CASSIMPAGGNQPQHF
V: TRBV23-1; D: TRBD1; size: NA; J: TRBJ2-7; DNA: TGCGCCAGACCGCCGCGGGGACAGGTCTCCTACGAGCAGTACTTC; CDR3: CARPPRGQVSYEQYF
V: TRBV6-1; D: TRBD1; size: NA; J: TRBJ2-7; DNA: TGTGCCAGCAGTGAAATGGGACAGGGACCCTACGAGCAGTACTTC; CDR3: CASSEMGQGPYEQYF
V: TRBV28; D: NA; size: few; J: TRBJ1-2; DNA: TGTGCCAGCAGTAGGGGGACGGATGGCTACACCTTC; CDR3: CASSRGTDGYTF
V: TRBV9; D: TRBD1; size: once; J: TRBJ2-3; DNA: TGTGCCAGCAGCCTTGACAGGGGGCATGGAGATACGCAGTATTTT; CDR3: CASSLDRGHGDTQYF
V: TRBV19; D: TRBD2; size: many; J: TRBJ2-4; DNA: TGTGCCAGTAGTACCGGGACTACTGCCAAAAACATTCAGTACTTC; CDR3: CASSTGTTAKNIQYF
V: TRBV6-2/TRBV6-3; D: NA; size: NA; J: TRBJ1-4; DNA: TGTGCCAGCAGTTTTCGACAGGTTTTAAATGAAAAACTGTTTTTT; CDR3: CASSFRQVLNEKLFF
V: TRBV6-2/TRBV6-3; D: TRBD1; size: NA; J: TRBJ2-4; DNA: TGTGCCAGCAGTTACCACGACAGGGTAGACATTCAGTACTTC; CDR3: CASSYHDRVDIQYF
V: TRBV30; D: NA; size: NA; J: TRBJ2-7; DNA: TGTGCCTGGAGGACAGTTTCCACCTACGAGCAGTACTTC; CDR3: CAWRTVSTYEQYF
V: TRBV12-3/TRBV12-4; D: NA; size: NA; J: TRBJ2-3; DNA: TGTGCCAGCAGTTTCGGTGATACGCAGTATTTT; CDR3: CASSFGDTQYF
V: TRBV5-4; D: NA; size: few; J: TRBJ1-2; DNA: TGTGCCAGCAGCCTCTCGGGTGGCTACACCTTC; CDR3: CASSLSGGYTF
V: TRBV7-3; D: TRBD2; size: NA; J: TRBJ2-1; DNA: TGTGCCAGCAGCTTTCCCGGGACTAGCAGGTCGGATGAGCAGTTCTTC; CDR3: CASSFPGTSRSDEQFF
V: TRBV6-2/TRBV6-3; D: TRBD1; size: NA; J: TRBJ2-7; DNA: TGTGCCAGCAACCCCCGCGGGACAGGGGTCTACGAGCAGTACTTC; CDR3: CASNPRGTGVYEQYF
V: TRBV19; D: TRBD1; size: NA; J: TRBJ1-4; DNA: TGTGCCAGTAGTATAGACGCTCCCCAGGGGGCTGGGTATGAAAAACTGTTTTTT; CDR3: CASSIDAPQGAGYEKLFF
V: TRBV9; D: NA; size: once; J: TRBJ1-1; DNA: TGTGCCAGCAGCGTAGACGGGGGTGAAGCTTTCTTT; CDR3: CASSVDGGEAFF
V: TRBV30; D: NA; size: NA; J: TRBJ1-1; DNA: TGTGCCGTCCGAAACCAATTCCTGAGCACTGAAGCTTTCTTT; CDR3: CAVRNQFLSTEAFF
V: TRBV19; D: TRBD1; size: NA; J: TRBJ1-1; DNA: TGTGCCAGTAGTGACAGGGGGGCAACTGAAGCTTTCTTT; CDR3: CASSDRGATEAFF
V: TRBV27; D: TRBD2; size: NA; J: TRBJ2-2; DNA: TGTGCCAGCAGTTGGAGCGGGGGGGGCACCGGGGAGCTGTTTTTT; CDR3: CASSWSGGGTGELFF
V: TRBV19; D: NA; size: NA; J: TRBJ1-1; DNA: TGTGCCACCTCGCGACGGGGGAGAACTGAAGCTTTCTTT; CDR3: CATSRRGRTEAFF
V: TRBV6-6; D: NA; size: NA; J: TRBJ2-7; DNA: TGTGCCAGCAGTTATGAGAATCACTACGAGCAGTACTTC; CDR3: CASSYENHYEQYF
V: TRBV18; D: TRBD2; size: NA; J: TRBJ2-1; DNA: TGTGCCAGCTCACCGGGATTAGCGGGGCATAGGTCCTACAATGAGCAGTTCTTC; CDR3: CASSPGLAGHRSYNEQFF
V: TRBV7-2; D: NA; size: few; J: TRBJ1-2; DNA: TGTGCCAGCAGCCCGGGGGGGGCTGAGGGCTACACCTTC; CDR3: CASSPGGAEGYTF
V: TRBV4-3; D: TRBD1; size: NA; J: TRBJ1-4; DNA: TGCGCCAGCAGCCAAGATGGGAGGACAGGGGAGGAAAAACTGTTTTTT; CDR3: CASSQDGRTGEEKLFF
V: TRBV7-9; D: TRBD1; size: few; J: TRBJ1-2; DNA: TGTGCCAGCAGCTTAGGGACAGGGAATGGCTACACCTTC; CDR3: CASSLGTGNGYTF
V: TRBV10-1; D: TRBD2; size: NA; J: TRBJ2-1; DNA: TGCGCCAGCAGTGCTTGGACTAGCAGTGAGCAGTTCTTC; CDR3: CASSAWTSSEQFF
V: TRBV5-1; D: TRBD1; size: NA; J: TRBJ1-3; DNA: TGCGCCAGCAGCTTGGGTCGGACAGGGGGCTCTGGAAACACCATATATTTT; CDR3: CASSLGRTGGSGNTIYF
V: TRBV18; D: NA; size: NA; J: TRBJ2-2; DNA: TGTGCCAGCTCAAAGGGGCCGGCCGAGAACACCGGGGAGCTGTTTTTT; CDR3: CASSKGPAENTGELFF
V: TRBV5-1; D: TRBD1; size: once; J: TRBJ1-2; DNA: TGCGCCAGCAGCCAGGGGGTTGGCTATGGCTACACCTTC; CDR3: CASSQGVGYGYTF
V: TRBV19; D: TRBD1; size: NA; J: TRBJ1-2; DNA: TGTGCCAGTAGTCCGACAGGGGGCAGGGGCTACACCTTC; CDR3: CASSPTGGRGYTF
V: TRBV6-5; D: TRBD1; size: NA; J: TRBJ2-7; DNA: TGTGCCAGCAGTTACTCTGGGGACAGAAATTACGAGCAGTACTTC; CDR3: CASSYSGDRNYEQYF
V: TRBV4-3; D: NA; size: NA; J: TRBJ2-5; DNA: TGCGCCAGCAGCCAAGGGGGCCGAGAGACCCAGTACTTC; CDR3: CASSQGGRETQYF
V: TRBV15; D: TRBD1; size: NA; J: TRBJ1-2; DNA: TGTGCCACCAGCAAAGACGGCCGGACAGGGGATGGCTACACCTTC; CDR3: CATSKDGRTGDGYTF
V: TRBV28; D: NA; size: NA; J: TRBJ1-4; DNA: TGTGCCAGCAGTTACGGGTACAATGAAAAACTGTTTTTT; CDR3: CASSYGYNEKLFF
V: TRBV6-2/TRBV6-3; D: TRBD1; size: NA; J: TRBJ1-5; DNA: TGTGCCAGCAGTTACCTCCCGGGACAGCTTTATAGCAATCAGCCCCAGCATTTT; CDR3: CASSYLPGQLYSNQPQHF
V: TRBV4-3; D: TRBD1; size: NA; J: TRBJ1-5; DNA: TGCGCCAGCAGCCAACAAGTGACAGGGGACCAGCCCCAGCATTTT; CDR3: CASSQQVTGDQPQHF
V: TRBV9; D: TRBD1; size: few; J: TRBJ1-6; DNA: TGTGCCAGCAGCCCGCGGGACAGGTATAATTCACCCCTCCACTTT; CDR3: CASSPRDRYNSPLHF
V: TRBV7-2; D: TRBD2; size: NA; J: TRBJ2-6; DNA: TGTGCCAGCAGCCCGGGACTATCAAGGGTTGGGGCCAACGTCCTGACTTTC; CDR3: CASSPGLSRVGANVLTF
V: TRBV13; D: NA; size: NA; J: TRBJ1-1; DNA: TGTGCCAGCAGCTTCGCGGGAGTCACTGAAGCTTTCTTT; CDR3: CASSFAGVTEAFF
V: TRBV27; D: TRBD1; size: NA; J: TRBJ1-6; DNA: TGTGCCAGCAGTACAAGACAGGGAGGTTCACCCCTCCACTTT; CDR3: CASSTRQGGSPLHF
V: TRBV7-5; D: NA; size: once; J: TRBJ1-6; DNA: TGTGCCAGAAGCTTAGCTTTCCAGGGAGGTAATTCACCCCTCCACTTT; CDR3: CARSLAFQGGNSPLHF
V: TRBV5-6; D: TRBD1; size: NA; J: TRBJ2-4; DNA: TGTGCCAGCAGCCTGACAGGGGGCCTGGGCAAAAACATTCAGTACTTC; CDR3: CASSLTGGLGKNIQYF
V: TRBV19; D: NA; size: NA; J: TRBJ1-6; DNA: TGTGCCAGTAGTATAGATCGGCAGGGATATTCACCCCTCCACTTT; CDR3: CASSIDRQGYSPLHF
V: TRBV12-5; D: NA; size: NA; J: TRBJ2-1; DNA: TGTGCTAGTGTCCCGTCTGGCAGGGACAATGAGCAGTTCTTC; CDR3: CASVPSGRDNEQFF
V: TRBV5-4; D: NA; size: NA; J: TRBJ1-2; DNA: TGTGCCAGCAGCTTGGTGTCACAATATGGCTACACCTTC; CDR3: CASSLVSQYGYTF
V: TRBV23-1; D: NA; size: NA; J: TRBJ1-1; DNA: TGCGCCAGCAGTCAGGCTGCTAACACTGAAGCTTTCTTT; CDR3: CASSQAANTEAFF
V: TRBV6-4; D: TRBD1; size: NA; J: TRBJ1-5; DNA: TGTGCCAGGACAGGGCTCTATAGCAATCAGCCCCAGCATTTT; CDR3: CARTGLYSNQPQHF
V: TRBV6-1; D: TRBD1; size: NA; J: TRBJ2-5; DNA: TGTGCCAGCAGTGCCCACTTGGGACAGGGGGCCGGGGAGACCCAGTACTTC; CDR3: CASSAHLGQGAGETQYF